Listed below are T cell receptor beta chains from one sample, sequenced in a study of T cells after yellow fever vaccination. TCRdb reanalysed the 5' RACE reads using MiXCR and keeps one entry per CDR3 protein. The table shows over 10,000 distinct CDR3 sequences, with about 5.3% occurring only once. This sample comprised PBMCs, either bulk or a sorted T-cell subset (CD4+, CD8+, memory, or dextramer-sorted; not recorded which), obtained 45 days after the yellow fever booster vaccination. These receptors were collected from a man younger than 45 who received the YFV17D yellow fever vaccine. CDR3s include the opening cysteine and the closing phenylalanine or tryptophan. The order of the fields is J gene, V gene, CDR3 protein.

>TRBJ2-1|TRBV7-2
CASSADGTGGPNEQFF
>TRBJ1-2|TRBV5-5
CASSPADSGTGYGYTF
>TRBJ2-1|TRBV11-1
CASSVSPRGRRTYNEQFF
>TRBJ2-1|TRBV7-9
CASSLSTSSPHEQFF
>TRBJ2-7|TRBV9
CASSKRDRAHEQYF
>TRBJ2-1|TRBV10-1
CASSYGTSSNEQFF
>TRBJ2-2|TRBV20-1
CSAREQFTGELFF
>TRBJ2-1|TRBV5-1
CASSLRGTSGTMKFF
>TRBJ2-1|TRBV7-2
CASSFPGTTRNEQFF
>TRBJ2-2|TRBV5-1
CASIAGTSGNTGELFF
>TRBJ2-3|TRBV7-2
CASSLGSGNAGRF
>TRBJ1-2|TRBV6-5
CASSYYLDRGFSYGYTF
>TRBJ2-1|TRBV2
CASRPGTSGRSSYNEQFF
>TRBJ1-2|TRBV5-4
CASSGGGQANYGYTF
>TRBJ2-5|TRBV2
CATVSRRQETQYF
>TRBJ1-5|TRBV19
CASSIEGTGIASNQPQHF
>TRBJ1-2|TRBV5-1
CASSQRQGSNYGYTF
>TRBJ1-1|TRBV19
CASSTLGGNTEAFF
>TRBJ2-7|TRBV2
CASSGTGSDEQYF
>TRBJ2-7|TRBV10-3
CAIRSGTYEQYF
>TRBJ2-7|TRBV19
CASSAILFYEQYF
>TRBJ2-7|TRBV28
CASSPGPLCWQYF
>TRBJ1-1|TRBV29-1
CSVEAINEAFF
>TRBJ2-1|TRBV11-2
CASSLTGVANEQFF
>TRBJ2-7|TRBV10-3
CAISDGGIISYEQYF
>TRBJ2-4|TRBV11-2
CASRTTADIQYF
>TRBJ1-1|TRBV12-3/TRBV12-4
CASRLGTVEAFF
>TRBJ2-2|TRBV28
CASTYYGGVTGELFF
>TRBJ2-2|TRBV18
CASSPVQNTGELFF
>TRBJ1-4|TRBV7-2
CASSPPGTNEKLFF
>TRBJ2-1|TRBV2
CASSDLLAGEYNEQFF
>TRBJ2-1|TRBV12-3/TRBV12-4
CASSFSSGIYNEQFF
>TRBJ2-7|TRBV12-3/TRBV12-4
CASSLLGTTYEQYF
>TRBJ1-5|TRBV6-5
CASSYRQGNNQPQHF
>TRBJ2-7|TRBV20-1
CSAIAGGPNEQYF
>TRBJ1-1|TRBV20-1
CSASNSGYTEAFF
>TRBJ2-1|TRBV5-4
CASNTERRGDNEQFF
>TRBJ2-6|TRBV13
CASSLGDRGPGANVLTF
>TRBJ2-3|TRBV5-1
CASSLVVGPTDTQYF
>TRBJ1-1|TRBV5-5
CASSLPGEAFF
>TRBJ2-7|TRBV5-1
CASSLGTSATYEQYF
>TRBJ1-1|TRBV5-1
CASSWQGQMNTEAFF
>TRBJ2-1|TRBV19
CASSRGYNEQFF
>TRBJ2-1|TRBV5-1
CASSFSASGRATNEQFF
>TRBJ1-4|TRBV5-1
CASSMGQGSTNEKLFF
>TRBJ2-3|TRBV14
CASSARPGLAGLYGDTQYF
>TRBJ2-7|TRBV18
CASSPGTGNYEQYF
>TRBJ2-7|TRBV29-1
CSVAGTDGSDYEQYF
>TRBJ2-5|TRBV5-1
CASSPEGMETQYF
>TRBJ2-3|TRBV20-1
CSAGKDRLAGHTQYF
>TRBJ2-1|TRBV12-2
CASRLAGLYNEQFF
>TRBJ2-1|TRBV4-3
CASSQDHSLVGVEFF
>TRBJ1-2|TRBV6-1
CASSGPTVNYGYTF
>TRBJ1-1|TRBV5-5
CASSLLGDKNTEAFF
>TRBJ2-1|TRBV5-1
CASSGNNEQFF